What follows are 25 T cell receptor beta chains derived from one specimen sequenced in a study of blood T cell repertoires in COVID-19. The table came from immunoSEQ multiplex PCR; TCRdb's copy has only in-frame clones and leaves some out. The sample includes roughly 260,000 clones, 88% of them seen just once. The specimen was peripheral blood. These receptors originate from a man aged 55-75 years who had recovered from COVID-19.

V gene TRBV3-1 (or the pseudogene TRBV3-2) combines with J gene TRBJ2-5; 15 bases are a match to TRBD2. V shed 4 bases and J 2 bases; nucleotides not matched to a gene: 2. CDR1 and CDR2 from the germline V gene are LGHDT and YNNKEL (reference sequence). CDR3 length equals 16 residues. In nucleotides, the CDR3 is TGTGCCAGCAGCCTGGGACTAGCGGGGGGACAAGAGACCCAGTACTTC. This gives the protein CASSLGLAGGQETQYF.

The rearrangement links TRBV7-2 to TRBJ2-7; TRBD1 matches at 8 bases. Germline-derived CDR1 and CDR2 are SGHTA and FQGNSA. The J segment lost 3 bases and the V segment lost 3 bases, leaving 10 bases of the junction unmatched. The CDR3 totals 16 residues. CDR3 loop: CASSFVRTGNGYEQYF. CDR3 DNA: TGTGCCAGCAGCTTCGTCAGGACAGGGAATGGCTACGAGCAGTACTTC.

V usage is TRBV19 and J usage is TRBJ1-5, with D uncertain. The CDR3 is 16 amino acids. Germline CDR1 and CDR2: LNHDA and SQIVND (reference sequence). The V gene lost 5 bases and the J gene lost 2 bases, with 16 bases spanning the gap. CDR3 loop: CASSRHIQYRNQPQHF. CDR3 sequence (DNA): TGTGCCAGTAGTCGTCACATTCAGTATCGCAATCAGCCCCAGCATTTT.

This chain uses TRBV7-9 with TRBJ1-1; no definite D call. The germline V gene encodes CDR1 SEHNR and CDR2 FQNEAQ (reference sequence). The V and J ends lost 5 bases and 2 bases respectively, with 9 bases between them. The CDR3 consists of 13 residues. The CDR3 protein is CASSLTLNTEAFF. The CDR3, as DNA: TGTGCCAGCAGCCTCACTCTTAACACTGAAGCTTTCTTT.

Of note for this clone: Other DNA variants within this sample encode the same CDR3. The chain uses TRBV19 and TRBJ2-2; 12 bases are shared with TRBD1. CDR1 and CDR2 (germline): LNHDA, SQIVND (reference sequence). This CDR3 region has 16 residues. The V gene end was trimmed by 6 bases and the J gene end by 2 bases; junction bases not matched to a gene: 4. CDR3 nucleotides: TGTGCCAGTAGGCCGGGACAGGGGGCTAACACCGGGGAGCTGTTTTTT. The encoded protein is CASRPGQGANTGELFF.

V usage is TRBV18 and J usage is TRBJ2-2, with TRBD2 as a possible D gene (6 bases). The germline V and J ends were trimmed by 0 bases and 2 bases, with 7 bases remaining between them. Germline V CDR1 and CDR2: KGHSH, LQKENI. The CDR3 length is 15 residues. The CDR3 is CASSPPGGNTGELFF. The CDR3 DNA is TGTGCCAGCTCACCACCGGGGGGTAACACCGGGGAGCTGTTTTTT. Full variable domain (rest looked up from reference TRBV18 and TRBJ2-2): NAGVMQNPRHLVRRRGQEARLRCSPMKGHSHVYWYRQLPEEGLKFMVYLQKENIIDESGMPKERFSAEFPKEGPSILRIQQVVRGDSAAYFCASSPPGGNTGELFFGEGSRLTVL.

The chain recombines TRBV27 with TRBJ1-3; 9 bases align to TRBD1. The length of the CDR3 is 15 residues. Germline V lookup: CDR1 MNHEY, CDR2 SMNVEV (reference sequence). Trimming removed 4 bases from V and 7 bases from J; junction bases left unmatched: 8. CDR3 amino acids: CASSSSGQGGNTIYF. CDR3 bases: TGTGCCAGCAGTTCATCGGGACAGGGTGGGAACACCATATATTTT.

This clone came up once. The rearrangement links TRBV4-1 to TRBJ2-5, with 7 bases aligning to TRBD2. CDR1 and CDR2 from the germline V gene are MGHRA and YSYEKL. Trimming removed 4 bases from V and 5 bases from J; junction bases left unmatched: 10. CDR3 length equals 15 residues. The DNA for the CDR3 is TGCGCCAGCAGCCCCGGGACTATGGGGAGGGAGACCCAGTACTTC. Protein sequence: CASSPGTMGRETQYF.

V is TRBV27 and J is TRBJ1-2, with 12 bases fitting TRBD1. CDR3 length: 15 residues. Germline CDR1 and CDR2: MNHEY and SMNVEV (reference sequence). The V and J ends lost 6 bases and 8 bases, in that order; junction bases with no gene match: 10. The CDR3 loop reads CASSRGQGAFRGYTF. For the CDR3, the DNA is TGTGCCAGCAGCCGGGGACAGGGGGCTTTTAGGGGCTACACCTTC.

V is TRBV19 and J is TRBJ2-1; 14 bases align to TRBD2. Looked up from germline, CDR1 is LNHDA and CDR2 is SQIVND (reference sequence). This CDR3 is built from 19 residues. Unmatched junction bases numbered 9, after V lost 4 bases and J lost 1 base. CDR3 in DNA: TGTGCCAGTAGTACGGGGACTAGCGGGGGTTCCGGGTCCTACAATGAGCAGTTCTTC. Protein sequence: CASSTGTSGGSGSYNEQFF.

In this sample, this clone turned up a few times. CDR3 amino acids: CASSSQFRASIETQYF. Here the CDR3 DNA reads TGTGCCAGCAGCTCCCAGTTTCGGGCTAGCATAGAGACCCAGTACTTC. J is TRBJ2-5 and V is TRBV9; D perhaps matches TRBD2 (5 bases). This CDR3 is built from 16 residues. V was cut by 4 bases and J by 4 bases, with 20 bases left in between. The V gene's germline CDR1 is SGDLS and CDR2 YYNGEE.

The rearrangement joins TRBV19 to TRBJ2-5; maybe TRBD2 (5 bases). Deletions cut 8 bases from V and 2 bases from J, with 12 bases between. The germline V gene has CDR1 LNHDA and CDR2 SQIVND (reference sequence). The CDR3 consists of 13 residues. In nucleotides, the CDR3 is TGTGCCAGTCGACCGACTACACAAGAGACCCAGTACTTC. It specifies CASRPTTQETQYF.

The chain combines TRBV3-1 (or the pseudogene TRBV3-2) with TRBJ2-3, with a possible D match to TRBD2 (7 bases). The V gene lost 4 bases and the J gene lost 4 bases, with 18 bases spanning the gap. Germline CDR1 LGHDT, CDR2 YNNKEL (reference sequence). The CDR3 is 16 amino acids. The CDR3 protein is CASSPPGAGASDTQYF. CDR3 in DNA: TGTGCCAGCAGCCCGCCTGGCGCGGGGGCGTCAGATACGCAGTATTTT.

The DNA of the CDR3 is TGTGCCAGCAGTGAATCCCGGGGCCCTGCCGGGGGTGGCTACACCTTC. Amino acid sequence: CASSESRGPAGGGYTF. The chain combines TRBV25-1 with TRBJ1-2, with a possible D match to TRBD1 (5 bases). Per the germline V gene, CDR1 is MGHDK and CDR2 is SYGVNS. The CDR3 sequence is 16 residues long. Trimming pared 1 base from V and 7 bases from J, leaving 19 bases between.

The chain carries TRBV21-1 and TRBJ2-7; the table calls TRBD2, which could not be checked here. TRBV21-1 is noted as a pseudogene. The CDR3 is made up of 15 amino acids. The CDR3 protein is CASSKEKEGLYEQYF. Here the CDR3 DNA reads TGTGCCAGCAGCAAAGAGAAGGAGGGCTTATACGAGCAGTACTTC.

This chain joins TRBV19 and TRBJ2-5; the match to TRBD1 covers 7 bases. This CDR3 has 18 amino acids. Germline V gene sequence: CDR1 LNHDA, CDR2 SQIVND (reference sequence). Trimming removed 7 bases from V and 2 bases from J; junction bases left unmatched: 19. Here the CDR3 reads CASTPSAPGDSYQETQYF. The CDR3, as DNA: TGTGCCAGTACCCCCTCCGCTCCCGGGGACAGTTATCAAGAGACCCAGTACTTC. The complete variable domain, with remaining parts taken from reference TRBV19 and TRBJ2-5, reads DGGITQSPKYLFRKEGQNVTLSCEQNLNHDAMYWYRQDPGQGLRLIYYSQIVNDFQKGDIAEGYSVSREKKESFPLTVTSAQKNPTAFYLCASTPSAPGDSYQETQYFGPGTRLLVL.

This chain links TRBV19 with TRBJ2-5, with D unresolved. V was pared by 0 bases and J by 0 bases, with 11 bases between. The length of the CDR3 is 16 residues. The V gene's germline CDR1 is LNHDA and CDR2 SQIVND (reference sequence). The CDR3 region is CASSIDLTEYQETQYF. The CDR3 coding sequence is TGTGCCAGTAGTATAGATCTAACAGAGTACCAAGAGACCCAGTACTTC.

This chain uses TRBV7-6 with TRBJ1-5; D is possibly TRBD1 (6 bases). CDR1 SGHVS and CDR2 FNYEAQ come from the germline V gene. CDR3 length: 16 amino acids. V lost 5 bases to trimming and J lost 6 bases, with 20 bases between them. The CDR3 protein is CASSQLRGSAAQPQHF. The CDR3 DNA reads as TGTGCCAGCAGCCAACTTAGGGGGTCCGCGGCTCAGCCCCAGCATTTT. The entire variable domain, with the rest obtained from reference TRBV7-6 and TRBJ1-5, is as follows: GAGVSQSPRYKVTKRGQDVALRCDPISGHVSLYWYRQALGQGPEFLTYFNYEAQQDKSGLPNDRFSAERPEGSISTLTIQRTEQRDSAMYRCASSQLRGSAAQPQHFGDGTRLSIL.

The rearrangement joins TRBV2 to TRBJ1-1; a possible D gene is TRBD1 (6 bases). The length of the CDR3 is 14 residues. Per the germline V gene, CDR1 is SNHLY and CDR2 is FYNNEI. Trimming removed 0 bases at V and 10 bases at J, with 15 bases between. CDR3 sequence (DNA): TGTGCCAGCAGTGAAGCGCTTACAGGGCCGCGAGCTTTCTTT. Its translation: CASSEALTGPRAFF.

The chain has TRBV10-2 and TRBJ1-2, with TRBD1 matching over 9 bases. Germline CDR1 WSHSY, CDR2 SAAADI. J lost 5 bases, V lost 4 bases, and 8 bases had no gene match. The CDR3 totals 15 residues. CDR3: CASSAITGTGYGYTF. The CDR3 DNA is TGCGCCAGCAGTGCAATAACCGGGACAGGGTATGGCTACACCTTC.

J is TRBJ1-3 and V is TRBV24-1, with 8 bases that match TRBD1. CDR3 length equals 15 residues. Germline V gene data show CDR1 as KGHDR and CDR2 as SFDVKD. Germline trimming cut 8 bases from V and 0 bases from J; bases unmatched to any gene: 5. The CDR3 sequence: CATTGQAHSGNTIYF. CDR3 nucleotides: TGTGCCACCACGGGACAGGCCCACTCTGGAAACACCATATATTTT.

V usage is TRBV7-2 and J usage is TRBJ2-5, with 13 bases identical to TRBD2. CDR1 is SGHTA and CDR2 is FQGNSA in the germline V gene. The length of the CDR3 is 16 residues. V lost 6 bases, J lost 0 bases, and 4 bases stayed unmatched. In DNA, the CDR3 is TGTGCCAGCAGGCAGACTAGCGGGGGGAACCAAGAGACCCAGTACTTC. Protein sequence: CASRQTSGGNQETQYF.

This chain connects TRBV11-2 to TRBJ2-1; D is possibly TRBD1 (5 bases). Germline CDR1 is SGHAT and CDR2 is FQNNGV. Trimming removed 8 bases from V and 0 bases from J, with 14 bases in between. The CDR3 spans 15 residues. DNA for the CDR3: TGTGCCAGCCGCGCTGACCAGGGCTCCTACAATGAGCAGTTCTTC. The encoded protein is CASRADQGSYNEQFF.

There are a few counts of this clone. This sequence joins TRBV7-9 and TRBJ1-6, with 7 bases aligning to TRBD1. Germline-derived CDR1 and CDR2 are SEHNR and FQNEAQ (reference sequence). The V segment lost 4 bases and the J segment 9 bases; nucleotides outside the gene matches: 6. This CDR3 region has 14 residues. The CDR3 DNA follows: TGTGCCAGCAGCTCCGGGACAGCCAGTTCACCCCTCCACTTT. Its protein product is CASSSGTASSPLHF. Supplemented by reference TRBV7-9 and TRBJ1-6, the full variable domain reads DTGVSQNPRHKITKRGQNVTFRCDPISEHNRLYWYRQTLGQGPEFLTYFQNEAQLEKSRLLSDRFSAERPKGSFSTLEIQRTEQGDSAMYLCASSSGTASSPLHFGNGTRLTVT.

This clone was recorded only once. CDR3 in amino acids: CASSVGIKRGGLNEQFF. CDR3 DNA: TGTGCCAGCAGCGTAGGAATTAAGCGGGGGGGTTTGAATGAGCAGTTCTTC. V and J are TRBV9 and TRBJ2-1, with 10 bases fitting TRBD2. V was pared by 0 bases and J by 7 bases, with 10 bases of the junction left unmatched. Germline V gene data show CDR1 as SGDLS and CDR2 as YYNGEE. The CDR3 is made up of 17 amino acids.